This TCR beta chain was found in a study of blood T cells in healthy people across ages. Findings and caveats of the study: A greater number of naive CD4+ cells and higher diversity distinguished long-lived donors from aged donors. Diversity of TCR beta per million T cells declined in a roughly linear way with age.

This clonotype was seen only a few times. The antigen is undetermined. The authors ran a second PCR of roughly 6 to 12 cycles using a sample-barcoded 5' primer and a J-beta primer mix. TCRdb reprocessed the 5' RACE reads with MiXCR, giving one entry per CDR3 protein. The sample holds 750,000 to 850,000 distinct CDR3 sequences, about 25% seen once. These same records also appear under a second study, on T cells of mothers and their children.

Sequencing used blood. This TCR came from a boy younger than 18 in good health.

The CDR3 nucleotides are TGCGCCAGCAGCCAGGGCCTGGGGGATCAGCCCCAGCATTTT. This codes for CASSQGLGDQPQHF. This chain connects TRBV5-1 to TRBJ1-5; D possibly corresponds to TRBD1 (5 bases). CDR3 size: 14 residues. The germline V and J ends were trimmed by 4 bases and 5 bases, with 13 bases remaining between them. Germline-derived CDR1 and CDR2 are SGHRS and YFSETQ.